A single sample gave rise to the 19 T cell receptor beta chains below, sequenced in a study of Graves' ophthalmopathy and Graves' hyperthyroidism (dated by TCRdb to the late 2010s). Reads for this sample came from an Illumina HiSeq 2000. For repertoire sequencing, the TCR beta CDR3 regions were amplified from RNA transcripts. A first-round RT-PCR used HTBI primers with the Qiagen OneStep RT-PCR kit, followed by a second-round multiplex PCR, size selection and purification. Starting from the raw public reads, TCRdb applied fastp trimming at Q25, assembled clones with MiXCR and retained in-frame beta chains. Identical CDR3 proteins give one entry, which carries the most common genes and DNA. The sample records over 650,000 distinct CDR3 sequences, about two fifths of which are singletons. Of the sample, around 3% falls within the top ten clones. The sample taken for sequencing was peripheral blood. Every receptor here comes from an adult man with Graves' ophthalmopathy.

V and J are TRBV6-5 and TRBJ2-2; 7 positions agree with TRBD1. With 4 bases clipped from V and 3 bases from J, the junction kept 11 bases outside the gene matches. The CDR3 consists of 17 residues. The germline V gene has CDR1 MNHEY and CDR2 SVGAGI. For the CDR3, the DNA is TGTGCCAGCAGTTCCCCGGGACAGTCGGTATACACCGGGGAGCTGTTTTTT. Its translation: CASSSPGQSVYTGELFF.

This clonotype showed up many times. The V call is TRBV20-1, the J call TRBJ1-2; D call uncertain. This CDR3 has 12 amino acids. Germline V lookup: CDR1 DFQATT, CDR2 SNEGSKA (reference sequence). Written as DNA, the CDR3 is TGCAGCACAATTAATCAGAACTATGGCTACACCTTC. Amino acids: CSTINQNYGYTF.

The chain uses TRBV10-3 and TRBJ2-5, with 8 bases that match TRBD2. V gave up 10 bases and J gave up 3 bases; unmatched junction bases: 7. The CDR3 has 13 residues. Germline V gene sequence: CDR1 ENHRY, CDR2 SYGVKD. CDR3 sequence (DNA): TGTGCCACCAACATACTAGCGGAAGAGACCCAGTACTTC. Its translation is CATNILAEETQYF.

The chain recombines TRBV5-6 with TRBJ2-2; weak D call: TRBD1 (6 bases). Trimming cost V 1 base and J 7 bases, with 11 bases left between them. Germline-derived CDR1 and CDR2 are SGHDT and YYEEEE. The CDR3 sequence is 14 residues long. The chain's CDR3 is CASSLQGLGGELFF. CDR3 nucleotide sequence: TGTGCCAGCAGCTTGCAGGGGCTCGGCGGGGAGCTGTTTTTT.

This sequence joins TRBV12-3 or TRBV12-4 and TRBJ1-2, with D hard to call. The CDR3 has 15 amino acids. Trimming shortened V by 3 bases and J by 3 bases, and 14 bases separated the two germline ends. CDR3 residues: CASSLGRTADYGYTF. Here the CDR3 DNA reads TGTGCCAGCAGTTTGGGCCGAACTGCGGACTATGGCTACACCTTC.

There are many counts of this clonotype. This chain joins TRBV10-3 and TRBJ1-5; 8 bases align to TRBD1. The CDR3 covers 14 residues. Germline V gene data show CDR1 as ENHRY and CDR2 as SYGVKD. With V trimmed by 5 bases and J by 6 bases, 6 bases remained unmatched. CDR3 bases: TGTGCCATCAGTCCGACAGGGGCTCCTCAGCCCCAGCATTTT. It translates to CAISPTGAPQPQHF.

This clonotype appeared many times. V is TRBV2 and J is TRBJ1-2; 9 bases match TRBD1. CDR3 length: 13 amino acids. In germline, CDR1 is SNHLY, CDR2 FYNNEI. The J segment lost 3 bases and the V segment lost 6 bases, leaving 2 bases of the junction unmatched. CDR3 DNA: TGTGCCAGCAGCCGGGACAGGGACTATGGCTACACCTTC. This translates into CASSRDRDYGYTF.

V and J are TRBV7-9 and TRBJ1-1; TRBD1 matches 8 bases. CDR1 is SEHNR and CDR2 is FQNEAQ in the germline V gene (reference sequence). V dropped 5 bases and J dropped 1; count of bases not matched to a gene: 6. This CDR3 spans 15 amino acids. The CDR3 region is CASSARQGRNTEAFF. The DNA of the CDR3 is TGTGCCAGCAGCGCACGACAGGGGAGGAACACTGAAGCTTTCTTT.

In this sample, this clonotype turned up many times. The chain carries TRBV10-3 and TRBJ2-6, with TRBD1 matching over 7 bases. The ends lost 10 bases at V and 3 bases at J; junction bases unmatched: 6. Germline CDR1 reads ENHRY; CDR2 reads SYGVKD. The CDR3 loop spans 14 amino acids. The CDR3 DNA sequence: TGTGCCAGCAGACAGGGCTATGGGGCCAACGTCCTGACTTTC. This translates into CASRQGYGANVLTF.

In regard to this clonotype: One junction end disagrees with the germline gene, perhaps due to a read error. The V call is TRBV10-3, the J call TRBJ2-3; 15 bases agree with TRBD2. Germline V gives CDR1 ENHRY, CDR2 SYGVKD. The CDR3 length is 16 residues. The DNA of the CDR3 is TGTGCCAGCAGTTACACAGGGACTAGCGGGAGGGATACGCAGTATTTT. Translation gives CASSYTGTSGRDTQYF.

The table lists this clonotype with many counts. This chain uses TRBV20-1 with TRBJ2-7; no clear D. Trimming removed 5 bases at V and 9 bases at J, with 14 bases between. Looked up from germline, CDR1 is DFQATT and CDR2 is SNEGSKA (reference sequence). This CDR3 spans 11 amino acids. The CDR3 DNA is TGCAGTGCTGGAATGGAAACCGTGCAGTACTTC. Its protein is CSAGMETVQYF.

This clonotype was seen repeatedly, ten times or more. This chain joins TRBV5-1 and TRBJ1-1; no firm D call. Trimming took off 0 bases at V and 7 bases at J, with 13 bases between the two ends. The CDR3 has 14 amino acids. Per germline, CDR1 SGHRS and CDR2 YFSETQ. CDR3: CASSLGGLSDEAFF. The CDR3 DNA is TGCGCCAGCAGCTTGGGAGGGCTAAGTGATGAAGCTTTCTTT.

There are many counts of this clonotype. The chain joins TRBV19 to TRBJ1-5; 7 nucleotides align to TRBD1. Looked up from germline, CDR1 is LNHDA and CDR2 is SQIVND (reference sequence). Losses at the gene ends were 3 bases for V and 5 bases for J; bases not matched to a gene: 4. The CDR3 extends over 14 amino acids. The CDR3 sequence: CASSIRTGDQPQHF. CDR3 bases: TGTGCCAGTAGTATTCGGACAGGAGATCAGCCCCAGCATTTT.

The chain employs TRBV20-1 and TRBJ2-7, with D perhaps TRBD2 (6 bases). The V gene's germline CDR1 is DFQATT and CDR2 SNEGSKA (reference sequence). Trimming left V 1 base short and J 2 bases short, with 12 bases between. This CDR3 has 14 residues. The DNA of the CDR3 is TGCAGTGCTAGAGCTGGCGGAGGGCCCTACGAGCAGTACTTC. Translated, it gives CSARAGGGPYEQYF.

This clonotype appeared many times. J is TRBJ1-5 and V is TRBV2; D ambiguous. Germline V lookup: CDR1 SNHLY, CDR2 FYNNEI. There are 13 residues in the CDR3. Trimming stripped 4 bases from V and 7 bases from J, with 11 bases between. The CDR3, as DNA: TGTGCCAGCAGTGCGGGAGGGATCCAGCCCCAGCATTTT. Its protein is CASSAGGIQPQHF.

This clonotype was observed a handful of times. The missing conserved phenylalanine or tryptophan at the end of this CDR3 makes a read error likely. The chain carries TRBV19 and TRBJ1-6, with D perhaps TRBD1 (6 bases). CDR3 length: 13 amino acids. Germline CDR1 reads LNHDA; CDR2 reads SQIVND (reference sequence). The ends were cut back, 9 bases at V and 5 bases at J, with 11 bases in the middle. CDR3 DNA sequence: TGTGCCAGCCCGGGACAAAATAATTCACCCCTCCACCTT. Its translation is CASPGQNNSPLHL.

The V and J genes are TRBV7-8 and TRBJ1-4, with D perhaps TRBD1 (6 bases). Per germline, CDR1 SGHVS and CDR2 FQNEAQ. The CDR3 runs 16 residues. V lost 1 base and J lost 0, with 9 bases in between. The chain's CDR3 is CASSLGDITTNEKLFF. In nucleotides, the CDR3 is TGTGCCAGCAGCTTAGGGGACATCACAACTAATGAAAAACTGTTTTTT.

V and J are TRBV5-1 and TRBJ2-2, with 7 nucleotides matching TRBD2. The CDR3 has 15 amino acids. J gave up 0 bases and V 2 bases, and 1 base lay outside the gene matches. Germline lookup yields CDR1 SGHRS and CDR2 YFSETQ. DNA of the CDR3: TGCGCCAGCAGCTTCGGGACTACGAACACCGGGGAGCTGTTTTTT. Residues: CASSFGTTNTGELFF.

This clonotype was seen a single time. This chain joins TRBV11-2 and TRBJ1-2, with 9 bases identical to TRBD1. Trimming removed 9 bases from V and 6 bases from J; junction bases left unmatched: 8. This CDR3 has 13 residues. The V gene's germline CDR1 is SGHAT and CDR2 FQNNGV. The CDR3 is CARSAGQGNGYTF. The CDR3 region has the DNA TGTGCCAGGAGTGCAGGACAGGGGAATGGCTACACCTTC.